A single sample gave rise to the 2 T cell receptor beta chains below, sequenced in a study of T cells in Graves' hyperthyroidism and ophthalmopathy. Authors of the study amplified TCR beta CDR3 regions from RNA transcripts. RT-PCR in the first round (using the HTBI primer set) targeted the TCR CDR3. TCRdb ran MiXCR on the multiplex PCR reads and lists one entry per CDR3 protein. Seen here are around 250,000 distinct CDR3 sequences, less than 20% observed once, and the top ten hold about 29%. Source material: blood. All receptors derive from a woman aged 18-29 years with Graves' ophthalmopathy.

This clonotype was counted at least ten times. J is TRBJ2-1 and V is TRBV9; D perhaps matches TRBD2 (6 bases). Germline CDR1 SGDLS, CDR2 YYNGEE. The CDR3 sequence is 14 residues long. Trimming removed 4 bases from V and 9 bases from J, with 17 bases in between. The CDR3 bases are TGTGCCAGCAGCCCACCTGGGGGGTCCGTTGAGCAGTTCTTC. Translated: CASSPPGGSVEQFF.

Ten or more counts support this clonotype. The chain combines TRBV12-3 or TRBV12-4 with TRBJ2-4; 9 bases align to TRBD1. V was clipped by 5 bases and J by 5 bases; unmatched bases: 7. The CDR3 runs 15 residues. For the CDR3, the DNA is TGTGCCAGCAGTGCCCGGGACAGGGCGGAAAACATTCAGTACTTC. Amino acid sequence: CASSARDRAENIQYF.